The next 17 T cell receptor beta chains were all read from a single sample in a study of CD4 T cell repertoires in COVID-19. Measured with immunoSEQ multiplex PCR; TCRdb has only the in-frame clones, and not every one. The table records about 75,000 clones, about 83% of them present only once. Sequenced here: CD4+ T cells from peripheral blood, sampled after recovery from COVID-19. These receptors were collected from a human donor who had COVID-19.

The rearrangement links TRBV7-2 to TRBJ1-5, with TRBD1 as a possible D gene (6 bases). Trimming left V 5 bases short and J 11 bases short, with 16 bases between. The CDR3 length is 13 residues. The germline CDR1 and CDR2 sequences are SGHTA and FQGNSA. The CDR3 loop reads CASSAGQPKTQHF. Here the CDR3 DNA reads TGTGCCAGCAGCGCAGGACAGCCTAAGACCCAGCATTTT.

This clone has only a few counts. V gene TRBV5-1 combines with J gene TRBJ2-7, with D possibly called TRBD1 or TRBD2 (5 bases each). Germline V gene data show CDR1 as SGHRS and CDR2 as YFSETQ. Trimming stripped 2 bases from V and 0 bases from J, with 15 bases between. The CDR3 contains 16 residues. For the CDR3, the DNA is TGCGCCAGCAGCTTAGGGGAGCCGGGAAGCTCCTACGAGCAGTACTTC. Its protein product is CASSLGEPGSSYEQYF. Looking up the rest from reference TRBV5-1 and TRBJ2-7 gives the full variable domain: KAGVTQTPRYLIKTRGQQVTLSCSPISGHRSVSWYQQTPGQGLQFLFEYFSETQRNKGNFPGRFSGRQFSNSRSEMNVSTLELGDSALYLCASSLGEPGSSYEQYFGPGTRLTVT.

The rearrangement links TRBV6-5 to TRBJ1-4, with 7 bases that match TRBD1. This CDR3 has 14 residues. Germline CDR1 MNHEY, CDR2 SVGAGI. The J segment lost 5 bases and the V segment lost 4 bases, leaving 4 bases of the junction unmatched. The CDR3 reads CASSSGGSNEKLFF. In DNA form, the CDR3 reads TGTGCCAGCAGTTCAGGGGGTTCAAATGAAAAACTGTTTTTT.

The chain links TRBV18 to TRBJ1-1, with D possibly being TRBD1 (5 bases). With 6 bases removed from V and 1 base from J, the gap between germline ends came to 12 bases. The CDR3 spans 14 residues. Germline V gene data show CDR1 as KGHSH and CDR2 as LQKENI. The CDR3 DNA sequence: TGTGCCAGCTCCGACTTAACAGGGAACACTGAAGCTTTCTTT. This sequence encodes CASSDLTGNTEAFF.

The CDR3 bases are TGTGCCAGCAGAACCACGGGACTAGCCTACAATGAGCAGTTCTTC. As protein: CASRTTGLAYNEQFF. The rearrangement joins TRBV6-5 to TRBJ2-1, with 8 bases matching TRBD2. The CDR3 length is 15 residues. Looked up from germline, CDR1 is MNHEY and CDR2 is SVGAGI. V lost 6 bases, J lost 2 bases, and 6 bases stayed unmatched.

This clone came up a few times. The chain carries TRBV2 and TRBJ2-7, with no clear D. The CDR3 sequence is 15 residues long. From germline, CDR1 is SNHLY and CDR2 FYNNEI. Trimming pared 5 bases from V and 5 bases from J, leaving 19 bases between. The CDR3 nucleotides read TGTGCCAGCAGTCGAAGTGTTACCGCACCGAACGAGCAGTACTTC. Amino acids: CASSRSVTAPNEQYF. The full variable domain, with the rest looked up from reference TRBV2 and TRBJ2-7, is EPEVTQTPSHQVTQMGQEVILRCVPISNHLYFYWYRQILGQKVEFLVSFYNNEISEKSEIFDDQFSVERPDGSNFTLKIRSTKLEDSAMYFCASSRSVTAPNEQYFGPGTRLTVT.

The chain recombines TRBV2 with TRBJ1-1; D possibly corresponds to TRBD1 (5 bases). The germline V gene encodes CDR1 SNHLY and CDR2 FYNNEI. The CDR3 runs 14 residues. V lost 6 bases and J lost 1, with 12 bases in between. The CDR3 bases are TGTGCCAGCAGGTTCCGGGACGGGAACACTGAAGCTTTCTTT. It translates to CASRFRDGNTEAFF.

This rearrangement joins TRBV19 to TRBJ1-2; the D gene is possibly TRBD1 (5 bases). Germline CDR1 LNHDA, CDR2 SQIVND (reference sequence). V gave up 5 bases and J gave up 4 bases, with 11 bases separating them. CDR3 length equals 13 residues. The CDR3 spells CASSRDRSYGYTF. The CDR3 DNA reads TGTGCCAGTAGTCGGGACCGGAGCTATGGCTACACCTTC.

The chain couples TRBV3-1 (or the pseudogene TRBV3-2) to TRBJ2-2; D remains unclear. Trimming stripped 3 bases from V and 2 bases from J, with 13 bases between. The CDR3 is 16 amino acids. CDR1 is LGHDT, CDR2 YNNKEL, per germline (reference sequence). For the CDR3, the DNA is TGTGCCAGCAGCCAGGTGGGGAAATCCAACACCGGGGAGCTGTTTTTT. As protein: CASSQVGKSNTGELFF.

This chain connects TRBV7-2 to TRBJ2-3; 7 bases line up with TRBD2. Trimming took 5 bases from V and 0 from J; bases not matched to a gene: 5. The CDR3 consists of 15 residues. Germline V lookup: CDR1 SGHTA, CDR2 FQGNSA. Written as DNA, the CDR3 is TGTGCCAGCAGCCCCAGCGGGATTAGCACAGATACGCAGTATTTT. It yields the protein CASSPSGISTDTQYF. The variable domain in full, completed from reference TRBV7-2 and TRBJ2-3, reads GAGVSQSPSNKVTEKGKDVELRCDPISGHTALYWYRQSLGQGLEFLIYFQGNSAPDKSGLPSDRFSAERTGGSVSTLTIQRTQQEDSAVYLCASSPSGISTDTQYFGPGTRLTVL.

The chain has TRBV4-1 and TRBJ1-4, with D maybe TRBD1 (5 bases). The V and J ends lost 1 base and 7 bases respectively, with 13 bases between them. This CDR3 has 15 residues. In germline, CDR1 is MGHRA, CDR2 YSYEKL. In DNA, the CDR3 is TGCGCCAGCAGCCAAGTTGCGGGGCAGAGTGAAAAACTGTTTTTT. This translates into CASSQVAGQSEKLFF.

V and J are TRBV18 and TRBJ2-7; 7 bases line up with TRBD1. CDR1 KGHSH and CDR2 LQKENI come from the germline V gene. V shed 3 bases, J shed 5 bases, and the junction held 4 bases outside the gene matches. This CDR3 spans 13 amino acids. The CDR3 loop is CASSPQTGNEQYF. The CDR3 region has the DNA TGTGCCAGCTCACCGCAGACAGGGAACGAGCAGTACTTC.

This chain connects TRBV30 to TRBJ2-7; no definite D call. Per the germline V gene, CDR1 is GTSNPN and CDR2 is SVGIG (reference sequence). The CDR3 length is 10 residues. V was clipped by 1 base and J by 5 bases, with 3 bases between them. This CDR3 reads CAWSENEQYF. The CDR3 nucleotides read TGTGCCTGGAGTGAGAACGAGCAGTACTTC.

This chain joins TRBV21-1 and TRBJ1-4; the table's D call TRBD1 went unverified against the DNA. TRBV21-1 is annotated as a pseudogene. CDR3 size: 16 residues. CDR3 bases: TGTGCCAGCAGCAAAGCGCAAGACAGGGTAAATGAAAAACTGTTTTTT. Residues: CASSKAQDRVNEKLFF.

This clone is termed medium-sized. The chain links TRBV30 to TRBJ1-2; a weak D match, TRBD1 (5 bases). Germline V gene sequence: CDR1 GTSNPN, CDR2 SVGIG (reference sequence). Trimming stripped 7 bases from V and 4 bases from J, with 16 bases between. The CDR3 covers 13 residues. The CDR3 DNA sequence: TGTGCCTACTATACAGGTGGTGGCTATGGCTACACCTTC. Its protein product is CAYYTGGGYGYTF.

The chain has TRBV19 and TRBJ2-3, with 9 positions matching TRBD1. CDR3 length: 17 residues. V lost 0 bases, J lost 2 bases, and 6 bases stayed unmatched. CDR1 and CDR2 (germline): LNHDA, SQIVND (reference sequence). The CDR3 here is CASSIEGGQGYTDTQYF. CDR3 DNA sequence: TGTGCCAGTAGTATAGAAGGAGGACAGGGGTACACAGATACGCAGTATTTT.

In nucleotides, the CDR3 is TGTGCCAGCAGTACAGCCTATGGCTACACCTTC. Its translation: CASSTAYGYTF. This chain joins TRBV6-5 and TRBJ1-2; D not resolved. V was trimmed by 5 bases and J by 4 bases, leaving 5 bases between them. The CDR3 is 11 amino acids. The germline V gene has CDR1 MNHEY and CDR2 SVGAGI.